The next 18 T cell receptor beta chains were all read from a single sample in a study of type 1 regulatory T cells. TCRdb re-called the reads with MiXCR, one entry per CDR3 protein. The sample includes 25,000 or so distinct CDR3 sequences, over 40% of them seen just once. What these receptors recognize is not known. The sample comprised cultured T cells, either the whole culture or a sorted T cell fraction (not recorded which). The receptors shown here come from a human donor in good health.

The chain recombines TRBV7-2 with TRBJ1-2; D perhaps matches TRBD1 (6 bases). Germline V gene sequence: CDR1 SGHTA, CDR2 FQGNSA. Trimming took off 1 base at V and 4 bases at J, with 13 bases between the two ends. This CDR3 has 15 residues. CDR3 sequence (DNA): TGTGCCAGCAGCTTAGAGGAGGGGGGCCCCTATGGCTACACCTTC. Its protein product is CASSLEEGGPYGYTF.

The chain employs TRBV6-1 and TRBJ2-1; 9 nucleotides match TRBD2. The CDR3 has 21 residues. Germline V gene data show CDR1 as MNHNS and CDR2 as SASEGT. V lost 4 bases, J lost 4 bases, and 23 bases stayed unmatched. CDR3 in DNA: TGTGCCAGCAGTGCGATCCCCTATAGGGAGCGGGGGGCCGGGGTTTACAATGAGCAGTTCTTC. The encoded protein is CASSAIPYRERGAGVYNEQFF.

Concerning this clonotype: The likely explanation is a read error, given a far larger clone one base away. Here the CDR3 reads CAISASGVSTATQYF. CDR3 nucleotide sequence: TGTGCCATCAGCGCTAGCGGGGTGAGCACAGCTACGCAGTATTTT. V gene TRBV6-6 combines with J gene TRBJ2-3, with TRBD2 identical over 9 bases. The CDR3 consists of 15 residues. Germline-derived CDR1 and CDR2 are MNHNY and SVGAGI (reference sequence).

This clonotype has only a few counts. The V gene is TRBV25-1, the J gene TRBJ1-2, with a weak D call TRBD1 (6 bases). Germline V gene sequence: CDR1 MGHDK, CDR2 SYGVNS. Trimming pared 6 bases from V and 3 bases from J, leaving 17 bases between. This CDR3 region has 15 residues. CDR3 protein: CASSSPGGADYGYTF. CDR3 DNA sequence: TGTGCCAGCAGCTCCCCCGGGGGGGCGGACTATGGCTACACCTTC.

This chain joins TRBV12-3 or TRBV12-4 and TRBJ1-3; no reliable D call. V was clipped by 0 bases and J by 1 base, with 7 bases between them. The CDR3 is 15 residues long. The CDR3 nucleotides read TGTGCCAGCAGTTTAGCGCTGGGATCTGGAAACACCATATATTTT. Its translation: CASSLALGSGNTIYF.

The CDR3 sequence is CASSGPGSPQETQYF. The CDR3, as DNA: TGTGCCAGCAGTGGACCGGGCTCCCCGCAAGAGACCCAGTACTTC. The chain combines TRBV6-6 with TRBJ2-5; D is unresolved. Per germline, CDR1 MNHNY and CDR2 SVGAGI (reference sequence). The CDR3 extends over 15 amino acids. V lost 5 bases and J lost 2, with 15 bases in between.

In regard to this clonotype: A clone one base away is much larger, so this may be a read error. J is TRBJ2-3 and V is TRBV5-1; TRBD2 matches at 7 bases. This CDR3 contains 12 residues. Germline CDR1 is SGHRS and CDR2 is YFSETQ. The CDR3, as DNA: TGCGCCAACAGCTCCGGGGGGGATACGCAGTATTTT. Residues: CANSSGGDTQYF.

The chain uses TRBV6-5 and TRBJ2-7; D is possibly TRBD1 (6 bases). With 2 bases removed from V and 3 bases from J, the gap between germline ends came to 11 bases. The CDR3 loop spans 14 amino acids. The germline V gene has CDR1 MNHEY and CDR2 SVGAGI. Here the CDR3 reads CASSYGQFSYEQYF. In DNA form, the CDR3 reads TGTGCCAGCAGTTACGGACAGTTTAGCTACGAGCAGTACTTC.

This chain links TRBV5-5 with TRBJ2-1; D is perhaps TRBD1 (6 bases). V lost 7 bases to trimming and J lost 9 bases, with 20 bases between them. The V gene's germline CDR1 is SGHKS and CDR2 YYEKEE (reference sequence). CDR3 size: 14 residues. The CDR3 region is CASVHRESVAEQFF. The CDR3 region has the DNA TGTGCCAGCGTACACAGGGAATCCGTCGCTGAGCAGTTCTTC.

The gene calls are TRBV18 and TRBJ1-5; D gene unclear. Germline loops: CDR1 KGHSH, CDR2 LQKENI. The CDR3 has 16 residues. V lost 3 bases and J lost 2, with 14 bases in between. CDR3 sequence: CASSPLPPSGNQPQHF. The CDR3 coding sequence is TGTGCCAGCTCACCCCTACCCCCCAGCGGCAATCAGCCCCAGCATTTT.

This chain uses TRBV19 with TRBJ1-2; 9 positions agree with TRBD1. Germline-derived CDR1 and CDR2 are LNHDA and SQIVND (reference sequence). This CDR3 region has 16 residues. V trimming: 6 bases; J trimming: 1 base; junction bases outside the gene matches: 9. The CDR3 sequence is CASSPSRDRDNYGYTF. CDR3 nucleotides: TGTGCCAGTAGCCCATCCCGGGACAGGGATAACTATGGCTACACCTTC.

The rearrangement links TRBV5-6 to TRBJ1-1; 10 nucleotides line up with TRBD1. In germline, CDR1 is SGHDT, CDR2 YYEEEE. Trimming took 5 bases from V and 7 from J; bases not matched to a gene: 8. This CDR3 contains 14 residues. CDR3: CASRRTGGTREAFF. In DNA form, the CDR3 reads TGTGCCAGCAGACGGACAGGGGGGACCCGTGAAGCTTTCTTT.

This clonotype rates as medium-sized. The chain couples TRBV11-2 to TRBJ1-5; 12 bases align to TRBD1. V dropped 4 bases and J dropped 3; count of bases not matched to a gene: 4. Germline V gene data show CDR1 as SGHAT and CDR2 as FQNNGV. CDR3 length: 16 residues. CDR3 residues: CASSWGTGGLNQPQHF. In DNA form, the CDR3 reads TGTGCCAGCAGCTGGGGGACAGGGGGCCTCAATCAGCCCCAGCATTTT.

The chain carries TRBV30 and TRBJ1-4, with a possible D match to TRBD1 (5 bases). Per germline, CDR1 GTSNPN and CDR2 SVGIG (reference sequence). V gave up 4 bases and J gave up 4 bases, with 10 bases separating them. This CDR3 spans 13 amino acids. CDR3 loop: CAWNRDYNEKLFF. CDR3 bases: TGTGCCTGGAACCGGGACTATAATGAAAAACTGTTTTTT.

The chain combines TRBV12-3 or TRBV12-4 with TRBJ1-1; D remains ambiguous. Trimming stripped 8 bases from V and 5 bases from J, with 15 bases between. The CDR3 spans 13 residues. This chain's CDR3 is CASGLGGPTEAFF. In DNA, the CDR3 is TGTGCCAGCGGCCTCGGAGGCCCTACTGAAGCTTTCTTT.

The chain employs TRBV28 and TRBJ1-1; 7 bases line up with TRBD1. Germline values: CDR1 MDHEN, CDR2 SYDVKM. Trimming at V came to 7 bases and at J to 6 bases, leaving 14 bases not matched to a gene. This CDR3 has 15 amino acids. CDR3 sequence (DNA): TGTGCCAGCACCGCCCCCCAGACAGGGAAGGCTGAAGCTTTCTTT. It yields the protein CASTAPQTGKAEAFF.

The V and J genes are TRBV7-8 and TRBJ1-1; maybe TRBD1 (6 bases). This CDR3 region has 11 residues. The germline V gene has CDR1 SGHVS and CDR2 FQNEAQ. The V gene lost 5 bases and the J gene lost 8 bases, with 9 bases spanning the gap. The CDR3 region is CASSPDREAFF. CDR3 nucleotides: TGTGCCAGCAGCCCTGACAGGGAAGCTTTCTTT. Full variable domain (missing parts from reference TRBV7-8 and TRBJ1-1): GAGVSQSPRYKVAKRGQDVALRCDPISGHVSLFWYQQALGQGPEFLTYFQNEAQLDKSGLPSDRFFAERPEGSVSTLKIQRTQQEDSAVYLCASSPDREAFFGQGTRLTVV.

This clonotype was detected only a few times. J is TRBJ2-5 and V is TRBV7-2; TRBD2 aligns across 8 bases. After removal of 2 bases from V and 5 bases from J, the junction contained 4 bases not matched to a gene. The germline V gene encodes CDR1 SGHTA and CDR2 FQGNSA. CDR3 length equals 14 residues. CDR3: CASSLRLAWETQYF. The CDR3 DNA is TGTGCCAGCAGCTTAAGACTAGCGTGGGAGACCCAGTACTTC.